The 17 T cell receptor beta chains in this list originate from one sample, sequenced in a study of control samples from healthy donors and cancer patients. Libraries were prepared by immunoSEQ multiplex PCR; TCRdb keeps only in-frame clonotypes and omits some of them. In the table there are about 79,000 clones, 80% to 95% of which are singletons. Source material: PBMCs. The receptor set was obtained from a woman aged 40 to 50 with lung cancer.

V usage is TRBV4-2 and J usage is TRBJ2-1; the D gene is possibly TRBD2 (5 bases). V lost 1 base and J 12 bases, leaving 16 bases between the germline ends. The CDR3 loop spans 14 amino acids. Germline CDR1 reads LGHNA; CDR2 reads YNFKEQ. CDR3 DNA: TGTGCCAGCAGCCAAGCCGGGATCCCTGGTGGGCAGTTCTTC. This translates into CASSQAGIPGGQFF.

The chain employs TRBV18 and TRBJ1-2; D gene ambiguous. The germline gives CDR1 KGHSH, CDR2 LQKENI. This CDR3 is built from 14 residues. Trimming shortened V by 2 bases and J by 5 bases, and 12 bases separated the two germline ends. As DNA, the CDR3 is TGTGCCAGCTCACCAAATGGGGTTTTATATGGCTACACCTTC. Its translation: CASSPNGVLYGYTF.

This clone has more than one count but fewer than ten. The V gene is TRBV2, the J gene TRBJ2-3; tentative D call: TRBD2 (6 bases). Trimming removed 2 bases from V and 8 bases from J, with 11 bases in between. The CDR3 spans 13 residues. Germline V gene data show CDR1 as SNHLY and CDR2 as FYNNEI. The CDR3 is CASSERRGLTQYF. The CDR3 nucleotides read TGTGCCAGCAGTGAACGCCGGGGACTTACGCAGTATTTT.

The J gene is TRBJ1-5, the V gene TRBV6-6, with D possibly being TRBD1 (5 bases). The germline CDR1 and CDR2 sequences are MNHNY and SVGAGI (reference sequence). Trimming took 0 bases from V and 1 from J, leaving 7 bases between them. The CDR3 runs to 15 residues. CDR3 in DNA: TGTGCCAGCAGTTACTCAGGGGAAAGCAATCAGCCCCAGCATTTT. It encodes CASSYSGESNQPQHF.

The V call is TRBV7-9, the J call TRBJ2-6; D gene unclear. This CDR3 contains 14 residues. Trimming cost V 3 bases and J 4 bases, with 7 bases left between them. CDR1 SEHNR and CDR2 FQNEAQ come from the germline V gene (reference sequence). CDR3 residues: CASSFDAGANVLTF. CDR3 DNA sequence: TGTGCCAGCAGCTTTGACGCCGGGGCCAACGTCCTGACTTTC.

J is TRBJ2-3 and V is TRBV30; D ambiguous. V was shortened by 3 bases and J by 2 bases, with 9 bases between the two germline ends. This CDR3 region has 13 residues. CDR1 is GTSNPN, CDR2 SVGIG, per germline (reference sequence). The CDR3 spells CAWRRVATDTQYF. The CDR3 nucleotides are TGTGCCTGGAGGCGCGTTGCCACAGATACGCAGTATTTT.

The V call is TRBV27, the J call TRBJ1-1; 9 bases are shared with TRBD1. The germline V gene has CDR1 MNHEY and CDR2 SMNVEV (reference sequence). The CDR3 consists of 15 residues. V lost 5 bases, J lost 6 bases, and 10 bases stayed unmatched. The CDR3 is CASSVLGQGGAEAFF. CDR3 DNA: TGTGCCAGCAGTGTATTGGGACAGGGAGGGGCTGAAGCTTTCTTT.

V gene TRBV28 combines with J gene TRBJ1-5; D might be TRBD1 (5 bases). Between the trimmed V and J ends, which lost 5 bases and 6 bases, there was a span of 11 bases. The CDR3 consists of 13 residues. Germline V lookup: CDR1 MDHEN, CDR2 SYDVKM. This CDR3 reads CASSGGVRQPQHF. CDR3 sequence (DNA): TGTGCCAGCAGTGGGGGGGTACGTCAGCCCCAGCATTTT.

The gene calls are TRBV9 and TRBJ1-1; TRBD1 aligns across 9 bases. Trimming at V came to 3 bases and at J to 3 bases, leaving 9 bases not matched to a gene. In germline, CDR1 is SGDLS, CDR2 YYNGEE. The CDR3 extends over 16 amino acids. CDR3 sequence reads: CASSGSGTGLDTEAFF. In DNA form, the CDR3 reads TGTGCCAGCAGCGGTTCCGGGACAGGGTTGGACACTGAAGCTTTCTTT.

J is TRBJ2-1 and V is TRBV7-2, with 11 nucleotides matching TRBD2. This CDR3 comprises 15 residues. Germline values: CDR1 SGHTA, CDR2 FQGNSA. V gave up 6 bases and J gave up 4 bases; unmatched junction bases: 5. CDR3: CASRPGTSGYNEQFF. CDR3 DNA: TGTGCCAGCAGGCCGGGGACTAGCGGTTACAATGAGCAGTTCTTC.

Written as DNA, the CDR3 is TGCAGCGCCGGGGGGACAGGGAGGACTGAAGCTTTCTTT. Amino acid sequence: CSAGGTGRTEAFF. The chain recombines TRBV29-1 with TRBJ1-1, with 9 nucleotides matching TRBD1. From germline, CDR1 is SQVTM and CDR2 ANQGSEA. CDR3 length equals 13 residues. Trimming took 7 bases from V and 5 from J; bases not matched to a gene: 8.

The rearrangement links TRBV30 to TRBJ2-7, with unresolved D. With 0 bases removed from V and 2 bases from J, the gap between germline ends came to 8 bases. Looked up from germline, CDR1 is GTSNPN and CDR2 is SVGIG (reference sequence). The CDR3 spans 13 residues. CDR3 loop: CAWSVPSTYEQYF. DNA of the CDR3: TGTGCCTGGAGTGTACCCTCCACCTACGAGCAGTACTTC.

V is TRBV19 and J is TRBJ1-2; D might be TRBD1 (5 bases). V lost 5 bases and J lost 0, with 13 bases in between. Germline V lookup: CDR1 LNHDA, CDR2 SQIVND (reference sequence). The CDR3 totals 15 residues. The CDR3 here is CASSRPGAANYGYTF. CDR3 DNA: TGTGCCAGTAGTCGACCCGGGGCTGCTAACTATGGCTACACCTTC.

CDR3 in amino acids: CASSLDPGPNTEAFF. DNA of the CDR3: TGCGCCAGCAGCTTGGATCCGGGGCCGAACACTGAAGCTTTCTTT. The chain couples TRBV5-1 to TRBJ1-1, with D tentatively TRBD1 (5 bases). This CDR3 is built from 15 residues. The V end lost 0 bases, the J end lost 1 base, and 10 bases lay between the germline ends. CDR1 and CDR2 from the germline V gene are SGHRS and YFSETQ. The complete variable domain, with remaining parts taken from reference TRBV5-1 and TRBJ1-1, reads KAGVTQTPRYLIKTRGQQVTLSCSPISGHRSVSWYQQTPGQGLQFLFEYFSETQRNKGNFPGRFSGRQFSNSRSEMNVSTLELGDSALYLCASSLDPGPNTEAFFGQGTRLTVV.

This clone appeared a single time. The chain carries TRBV7-9 and TRBJ2-7; TRBD2 matches at 10 bases. Germline V gene sequence: CDR1 SEHNR, CDR2 FQNEAQ (reference sequence). CDR3 length: 14 residues. V gave up 4 bases and J gave up 5 bases; unmatched junction bases: 5. DNA for the CDR3: TGTGCCAGCAGCTGGGCTAGCGGGGGCAACGAGCAGTACTTC. Its protein is CASSWASGGNEQYF.

The CDR3 DNA is TGTGCCAGCAGCTTAGGTGGGGGGAACACTGAAGCTTTCTTT. Its translation: CASSLGGGNTEAFF. This sequence joins TRBV11-2 and TRBJ1-1, with D possibly being TRBD1 (5 bases). Germline CDR1 and CDR2: SGHAT and FQNNGV. Between the trimmed V and J ends, which lost 1 base and 1 base, there was a span of 7 bases. CDR3 length equals 14 residues.

The genes are TRBV5-6 and TRBJ1-5; the D gene is possibly TRBD1 (6 bases). The V end was cut by 4 bases, the J end by 2 bases, with 10 bases between. The germline gives CDR1 SGHDT, CDR2 YYEEEE. The CDR3 runs 14 residues. CDR3 bases: TGTGCCAGCAGCGGCAGGACAGGCAATCAGCCCCAGCATTTT. Its protein is CASSGRTGNQPQHF.